This T cell receptor beta chain was observed in a study of T-cell memory formation after mild COVID-19. This clonotype was observed a few times. What it recognizes is unknown. The CDR3 has 16 amino acids. Germline CDR1 reads LGHNA; CDR2 reads YSLEER. V dropped 0 bases and J dropped 3; count of bases not matched to a gene: 3. Findings of the study overall: Pre-infection memory showed some responding clones, and this suggested that cross-reactive memory joined.

TCRdb re-analysed the 5' RACE reads in MiXCR, keeping a single row per CDR3 protein. This table has 250,000 to 400,000 distinct CDR3 sequences, 14% appearing once. The clonotype originates from a young man who had mild COVID-19 (a few samples of this study predate the infection). Cell type and time point are not known. Material for sequencing was PBMCs or a T cell subset sorted from them (not recorded which). V is TRBV4-3 and J is TRBJ2-1; 9 bases map to TRBD1. Here the CDR3 DNA reads TGCGCCAGCAGCCAAGATGGACAGGGGTTCTACAATGAGCAGTTCTTC. Residues: CASSQDGQGFYNEQFF.